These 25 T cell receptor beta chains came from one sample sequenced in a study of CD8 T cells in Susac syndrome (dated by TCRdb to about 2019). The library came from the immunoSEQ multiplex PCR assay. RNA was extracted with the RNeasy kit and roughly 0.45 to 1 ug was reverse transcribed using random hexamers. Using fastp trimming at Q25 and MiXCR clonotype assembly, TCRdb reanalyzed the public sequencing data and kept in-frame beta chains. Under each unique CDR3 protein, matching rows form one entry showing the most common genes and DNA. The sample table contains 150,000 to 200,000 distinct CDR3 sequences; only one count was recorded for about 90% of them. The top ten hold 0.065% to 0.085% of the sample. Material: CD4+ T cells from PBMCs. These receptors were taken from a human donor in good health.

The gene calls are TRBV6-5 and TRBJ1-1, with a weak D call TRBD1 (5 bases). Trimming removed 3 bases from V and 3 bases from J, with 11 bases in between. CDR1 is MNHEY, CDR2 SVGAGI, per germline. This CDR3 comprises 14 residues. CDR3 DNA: TGTGCCAGCAGTTATTCGGGGGGACACACTGAAGCTTTCTTT. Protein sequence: CASSYSGGHTEAFF.

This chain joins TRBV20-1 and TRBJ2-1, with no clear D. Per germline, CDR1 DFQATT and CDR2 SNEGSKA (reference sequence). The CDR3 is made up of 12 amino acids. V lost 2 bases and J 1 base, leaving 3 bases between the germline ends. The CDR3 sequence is CSARRSYNEQFF. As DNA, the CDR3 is TGCAGTGCTAGAAGGTCCTACAATGAGCAGTTCTTC.

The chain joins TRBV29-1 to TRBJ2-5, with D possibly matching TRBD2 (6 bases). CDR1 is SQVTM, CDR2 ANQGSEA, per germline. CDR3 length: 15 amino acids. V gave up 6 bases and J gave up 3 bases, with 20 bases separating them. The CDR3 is CSVDVGGDWKETQYF. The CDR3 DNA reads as TGCAGCGTCGATGTGGGGGGTGACTGGAAAGAGACCCAGTACTTC.

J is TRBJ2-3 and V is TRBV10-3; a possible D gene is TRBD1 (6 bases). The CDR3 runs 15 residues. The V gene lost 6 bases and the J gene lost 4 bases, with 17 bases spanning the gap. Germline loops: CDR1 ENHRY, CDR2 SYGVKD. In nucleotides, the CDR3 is TGTGCCATCAGGCCGCAGGGGTTGTACGCAGATACGCAGTATTTT. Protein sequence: CAIRPQGLYADTQYF.

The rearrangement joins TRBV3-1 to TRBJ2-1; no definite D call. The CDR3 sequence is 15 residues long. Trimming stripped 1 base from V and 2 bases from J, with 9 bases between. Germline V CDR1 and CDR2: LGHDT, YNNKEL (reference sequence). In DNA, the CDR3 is TGTGCCAGCAGCCAAGCTATTAGCCCCTACAATGAGCAGTTCTTC. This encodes CASSQAISPYNEQFF.

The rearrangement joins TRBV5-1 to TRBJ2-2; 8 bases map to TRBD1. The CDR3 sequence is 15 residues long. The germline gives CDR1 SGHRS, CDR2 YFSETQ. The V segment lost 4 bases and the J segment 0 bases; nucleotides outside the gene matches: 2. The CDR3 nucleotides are TGCGCCAGCAGCACGGGACAGGCGAACACCGGGGAGCTGTTTTTT. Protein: CASSTGQANTGELFF.

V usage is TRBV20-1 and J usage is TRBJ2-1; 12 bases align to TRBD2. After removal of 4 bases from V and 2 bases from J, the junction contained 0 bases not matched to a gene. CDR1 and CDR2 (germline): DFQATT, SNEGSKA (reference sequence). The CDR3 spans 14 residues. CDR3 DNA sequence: TGCAGTGCTACTAGCGGGAGGGCCTACAATGAGCAGTTCTTC. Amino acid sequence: CSATSGRAYNEQFF.

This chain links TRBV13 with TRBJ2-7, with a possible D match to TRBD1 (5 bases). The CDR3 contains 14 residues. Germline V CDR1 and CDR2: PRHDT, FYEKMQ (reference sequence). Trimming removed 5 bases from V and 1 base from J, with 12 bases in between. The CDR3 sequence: CASSRLGASYEQYF. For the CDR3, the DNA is TGTGCCAGCAGCCGATTAGGGGCATCCTACGAGCAGTACTTC.

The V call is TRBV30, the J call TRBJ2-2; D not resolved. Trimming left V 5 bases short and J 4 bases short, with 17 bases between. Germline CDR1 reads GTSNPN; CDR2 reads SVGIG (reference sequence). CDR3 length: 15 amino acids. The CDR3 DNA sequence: TGTGCCTGGTGTCCCCGGACGGGCCTCACCGGGGAGCTGTTTTTT. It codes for CAWCPRTGLTGELFF.

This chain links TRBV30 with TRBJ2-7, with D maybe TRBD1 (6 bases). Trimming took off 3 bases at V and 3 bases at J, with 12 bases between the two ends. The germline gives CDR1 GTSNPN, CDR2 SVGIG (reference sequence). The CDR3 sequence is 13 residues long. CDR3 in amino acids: CAWSRQVGYEQYF. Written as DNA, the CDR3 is TGTGCCTGGAGCCGACAGGTAGGCTACGAGCAGTACTTC.

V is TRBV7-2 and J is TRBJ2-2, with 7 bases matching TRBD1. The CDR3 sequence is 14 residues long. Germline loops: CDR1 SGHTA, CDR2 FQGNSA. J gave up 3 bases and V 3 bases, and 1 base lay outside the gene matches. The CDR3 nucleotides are TGTGCCAGCAGCTTCGGACAGGACACCGGGGAGCTGTTTTTT. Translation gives CASSFGQDTGELFF. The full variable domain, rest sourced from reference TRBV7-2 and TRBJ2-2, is GAGVSQSPSNKVTEKGKDVELRCDPISGHTALYWYRQSLGQGLEFLIYFQGNSAPDKSGLPSDRFSAERTGGSVSTLTIQRTQQEDSAVYLCASSFGQDTGELFFGEGSRLTVL.

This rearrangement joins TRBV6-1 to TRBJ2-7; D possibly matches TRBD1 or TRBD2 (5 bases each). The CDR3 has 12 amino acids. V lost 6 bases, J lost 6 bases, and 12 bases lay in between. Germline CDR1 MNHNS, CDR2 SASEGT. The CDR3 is CASSVGRGEQYF. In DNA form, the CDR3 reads TGTGCCAGCAGCGTGGGACGAGGCGAGCAGTACTTC.

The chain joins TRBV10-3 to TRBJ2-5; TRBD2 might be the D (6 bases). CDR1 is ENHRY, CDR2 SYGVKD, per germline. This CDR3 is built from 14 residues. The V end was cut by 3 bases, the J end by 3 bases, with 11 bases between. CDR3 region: CAISDAGREETQYF. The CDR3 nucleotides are TGTGCCATCAGTGATGCGGGGAGAGAAGAGACCCAGTACTTC.

The CDR3 DNA reads as TGTGCCAGCAGTCCGACTAGCGGGACCAACAATGAGCAGTTCTTC. As protein: CASSPTSGTNNEQFF. The V and J genes are TRBV2 and TRBJ2-1; 11 positions agree with TRBD2. This CDR3 has 15 residues. The germline CDR1 and CDR2 sequences are SNHLY and FYNNEI. V was pared by 5 bases and J by 5 bases, with 5 bases of the junction left unmatched.

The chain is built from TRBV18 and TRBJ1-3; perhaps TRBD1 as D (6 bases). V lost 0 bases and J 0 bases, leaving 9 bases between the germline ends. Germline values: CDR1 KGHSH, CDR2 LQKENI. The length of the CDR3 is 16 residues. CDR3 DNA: TGTGCCAGCTCACCACCGGGCAGGGGCTCTGGAAACACCATATATTTT. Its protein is CASSPPGRGSGNTIYF. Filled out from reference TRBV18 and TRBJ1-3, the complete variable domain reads NAGVMQNPRHLVRRRGQEARLRCSPMKGHSHVYWYRQLPEEGLKFMVYLQKENIIDESGMPKERFSAEFPKEGPSILRIQQVVRGDSAAYFCASSPPGRGSGNTIYFGEGSWLTVV.

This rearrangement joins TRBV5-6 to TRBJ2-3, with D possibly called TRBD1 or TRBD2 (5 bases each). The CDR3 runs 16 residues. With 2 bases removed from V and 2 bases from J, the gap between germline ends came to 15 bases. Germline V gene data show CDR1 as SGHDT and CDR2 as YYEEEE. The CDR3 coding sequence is TGTGCCAGCAGCTTACTCTCCGGGACCAACACAGATACGCAGTATTTT. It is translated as CASSLLSGTNTDTQYF. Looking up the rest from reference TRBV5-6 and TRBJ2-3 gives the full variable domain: DAGVTQSPTHLIKTRGQQVTLRCSPKSGHDTVSWYQQALGQGPQFIFQYYEEEERQRGNFPDRFSGHQFPNYSSELNVNALLLGDSALYLCASSLLSGTNTDTQYFGPGTRLTVL.

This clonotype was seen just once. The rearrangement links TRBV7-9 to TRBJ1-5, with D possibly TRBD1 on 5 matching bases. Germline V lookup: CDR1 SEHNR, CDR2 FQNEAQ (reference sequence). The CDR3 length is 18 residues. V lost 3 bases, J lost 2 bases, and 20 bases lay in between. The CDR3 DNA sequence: TGTGCCAGCAGCTTTTCTGCAGGGCGGGGGATGGGCAATCAGCCCCAGCATTTT. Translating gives CASSFSAGRGMGNQPQHF.

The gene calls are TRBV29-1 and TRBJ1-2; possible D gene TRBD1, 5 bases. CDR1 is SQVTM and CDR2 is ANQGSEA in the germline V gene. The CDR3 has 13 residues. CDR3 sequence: CSALLGARGGYTF. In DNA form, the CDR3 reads TGCAGTGCACTCCTTGGGGCAAGAGGCGGCTACACCTTC.

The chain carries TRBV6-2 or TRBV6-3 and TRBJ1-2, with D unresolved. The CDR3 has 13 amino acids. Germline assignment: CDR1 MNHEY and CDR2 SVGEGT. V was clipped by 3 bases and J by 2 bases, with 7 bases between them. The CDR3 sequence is CASSYWGNYGYTF. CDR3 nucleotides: TGTGCCAGCAGTTATTGGGGAAACTATGGCTACACCTTC.

The CDR3 sequence is CASSSAVSGTGELFF. The DNA of the CDR3 is TGCGCCAGCAGCTCGGCGGTTTCGGGGACCGGGGAGCTGTTTTTT. V gene TRBV5-1 combines with J gene TRBJ2-2; D is perhaps TRBD2 (5 bases). Germline loops: CDR1 SGHRS, CDR2 YFSETQ. The V gene lost 3 bases and the J gene lost 5 bases, with 14 bases spanning the gap. This CDR3 is built from 15 residues.

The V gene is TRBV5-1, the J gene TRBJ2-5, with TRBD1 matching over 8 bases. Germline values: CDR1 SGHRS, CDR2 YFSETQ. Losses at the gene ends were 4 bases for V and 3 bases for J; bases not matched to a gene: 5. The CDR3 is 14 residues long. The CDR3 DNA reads TGCGCCAGCAGCCCGGGACAGGTGAAAGAGACCCAGTACTTC. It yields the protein CASSPGQVKETQYF.

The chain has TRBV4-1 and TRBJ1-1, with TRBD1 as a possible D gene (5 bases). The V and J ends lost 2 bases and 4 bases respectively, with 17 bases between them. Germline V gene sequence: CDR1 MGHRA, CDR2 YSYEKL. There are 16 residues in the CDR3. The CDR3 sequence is CASSQFGPRVVTEAFF. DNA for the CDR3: TGCGCCAGCAGCCAATTTGGTCCCAGGGTGGTCACTGAAGCTTTCTTT.

This CDR3 reads CASSWAAGRETQYF. Here the CDR3 DNA reads TGTGCCAGCAGTTGGGCGGCGGGCAGGGAGACCCAGTACTTC. The V and J genes are TRBV2 and TRBJ2-5; possibly TRBD2 for D (5 bases). The CDR3 is made up of 14 amino acids. V lost 5 bases to trimming and J lost 5 bases, with 15 bases between them. The germline gives CDR1 SNHLY, CDR2 FYNNEI.

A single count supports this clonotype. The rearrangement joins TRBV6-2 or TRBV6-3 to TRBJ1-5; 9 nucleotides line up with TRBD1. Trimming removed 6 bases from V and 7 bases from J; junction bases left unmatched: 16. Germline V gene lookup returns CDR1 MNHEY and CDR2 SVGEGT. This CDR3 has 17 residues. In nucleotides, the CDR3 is TGTGCCAGCAGGCCAACGGGACAGGGTTCGTTTTACCAGCCCCAGCATTTT. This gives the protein CASRPTGQGSFYQPQHF.

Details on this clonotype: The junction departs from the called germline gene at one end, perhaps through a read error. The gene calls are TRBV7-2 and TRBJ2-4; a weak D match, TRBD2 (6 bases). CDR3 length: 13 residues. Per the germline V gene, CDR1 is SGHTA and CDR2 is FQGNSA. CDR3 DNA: TGTGCCAGCAGCTTAACTAGCAAAGACATTCAGTACTTC. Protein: CASSLTSKDIQYF. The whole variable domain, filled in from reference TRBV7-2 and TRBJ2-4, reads GAGVSQSPSNKVTEKGKDVELRCDPISGHTALYWYRQSLGQGLEFLIYFQGNSAPDKSGLPSDRFSAERTGGSVSTLTIQRTQQEDSAVYLCASSLTSKDIQYFGAGTRLSVL.